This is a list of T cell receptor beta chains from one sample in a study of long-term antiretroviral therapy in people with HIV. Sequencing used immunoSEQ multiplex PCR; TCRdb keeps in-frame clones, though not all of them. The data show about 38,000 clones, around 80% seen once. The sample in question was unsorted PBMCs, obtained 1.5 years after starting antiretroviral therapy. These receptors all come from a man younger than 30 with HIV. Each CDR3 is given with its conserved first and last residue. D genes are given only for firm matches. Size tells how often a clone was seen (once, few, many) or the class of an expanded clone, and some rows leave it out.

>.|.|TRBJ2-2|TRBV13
TGTGCCAGCAGCTTAGAATCGGGCAGGGGACGGAACACCGGGGAGCTGTTTTTT
CASSLESGRGRNTGELFF
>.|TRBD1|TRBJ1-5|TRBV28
TGTGCCGGACGTTCGGGACAGTCACATCAGCCCCAGCATTTT
CAGRSGQSHQPQHF
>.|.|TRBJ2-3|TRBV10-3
TGTGCCATCAGTGAGTCAGTCACGGTGGCGGATACGCAGTATTTT
CAISESVTVADTQYF
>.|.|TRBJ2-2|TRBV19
TGTGCCAGTAGGCCGGGGGGCGACGGGGAGCTGTTTTTT
CASRPGGDGELFF
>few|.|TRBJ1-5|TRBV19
TGTGCCAGTAGTATAGATCGGGCGGGCAATCAGCCCCAGCATTTT
CASSIDRAGNQPQHF
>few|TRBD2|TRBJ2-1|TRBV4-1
TGCGCCAGCAGCCAAGAAGGACTAGCGGGAAGCTCCTACAATGAGCAGTTCTTC
CASSQEGLAGSSYNEQFF
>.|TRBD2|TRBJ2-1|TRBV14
TGTGCCAGCAGCCCGTTAGGGACTAGCGGCAATGAGCAGTTCTTC
CASSPLGTSGNEQFF
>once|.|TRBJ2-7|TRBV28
TGTGCCAGCAGAGTGGGTTCCTACGAGCAGTACTTC
CASRVGSYEQYF
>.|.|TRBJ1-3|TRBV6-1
TGTGCCAGCAGAGACTACAGCTCCTCTGGAAACACCATATATTTT
CASRDYSSSGNTIYF
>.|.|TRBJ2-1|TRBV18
TGTGCCAGCTCACCAGGGTATGAGCAGTTCTTC
CASSPGYEQFF